Reported below is one T cell receptor (beta chain). Its antigen target is currently unknown. No much larger clone is present one base from it, and per-base qualities are unavailable. At one collaborating source in Seattle, patients were enrolled during active infection and were followed longitudinally through the course of disease. Collaborating institutions collected whole blood in K2EDTA tubes following their own protocols. For TCRbeta analysis, collaborators shipped samples in one of three forms: frozen whole blood, isolated PBMCs, or DNA extracted from either of those sample types. Based on the germline V gene, the CDR1 and CDR2 sequences are KGHSH and LQKENI. From the cysteine through the phenylalanine, the CDR3 covers 15 amino acids. Of the read, only the CDR3 DNA is kept; its 45 bases are in frame from base 1. The junction shows trimming of 3 bases on V and 5 bases on J, plus 15 bases between the germline ends.

This sample is drawn from a study of blood T cell repertoires in COVID-19 (dated by TCRdb to the early 2020s). With respect to the entire study: Collaborator samples came from the United States, Italy and Spain and covered acute and convalescent phases of COVID-19. The dataset comprised deeply sampled blood TCRbeta repertoires from subjects exposed to, actively infected with, or recovered from COVID-19. The material from the prospective study consisted of cDNA or gDNA derived from T cells, B-cell-depleted T cells, or PBMCs. Where available, HLA class I and class II types were obtained from metadata supplied by the sample provider rather than from assay-based typing. The samples were drawn from the first 160 participants of the ongoing ImmuneRACE study and from 1,254 subjects provided by 6 global collaborators. Sample metadata almost always included a de-identified subject ID, COVID-19 status, age in years and sex. A freely available public database, intended as a resource for researchers studying the immune response to SARS-CoV-2, is where the repertoires were released.

Study-wide findings and limitations: The quantity of clinical and demographic metadata differed by source and by participant and was supplied without curation.

TCRbeta CDR3 regions were amplified from genomic DNA by means of the immunoSEQ Assay, a bias-controlled multiplex PCR. The original methods were these. Within the assay, amplification of reference gene primers was used to estimate how many nucleated cells each sample contained. To quantify the absolute abundance of each unique TCRbeta CDR3 rearrangement, sequence reads were collapsed and filtered. For each sample, productive Simpson clonality was calculated as the square root of Simpson's diversity index across productive rearrangements. This is the immuneACCESS table as TCRdb keeps it, with only in-frame sequences that have V and J called. A part of the clones is gone; compared with another copy, unresolved V genes explain less than half, and the rest is unexplained. For V, J and clone size, that table is used; D and trimming come from the DNA. This sample gives about 270,000 clones in total; about 86% of them show up just once. The ten largest clonotypes hold approximately 12% of the sample.

The sequenced sample consisted of peripheral blood. This sequence was found in a woman in her 30s with COVID-19, enrolled during active disease. The receptor chain draws on TRBV18 and TRBJ2-3; no D gene call is confident. The CDR3 protein: CASSPAGQAKDTQYF. The sequence in DNA is TGTGCCAGCTCACCGGCCGGCCAGGCAAAAGATACGCAGTATTTT.